This T cell receptor (beta chain) was captured by sequencing in a study of blood T cell repertoires in COVID-19. The CDR3 covers 13 residues. The V gene's germline CDR1 is LNHDA and CDR2 SQIVND (reference sequence). Between the trimmed V and J ends, which lost 10 bases and 3 bases, there was a span of 15 bases. In the authors' workflow: Amplification of reference gene primers was used by the study to estimate nucleated cell counts. Sequencing was performed with immunoSEQ multiplex PCR; in TCRdb, only in-frame clones are kept and a portion is missing. V, J and clone size derive from that table, while D and trimming were established from the DNA sequence. The table has approximately 190,000 clones, about 86% seen once; the top ten hold about 26%. Everyone who took part was roughly 18 to 90 years old, and they came from 20 to 25 US areas. Donors were grouped by their self-reported clinical history.

The TCR comes from a woman in her thirties or forties in a cohort exposed to, infected with or recovered from COVID-19 (not recorded which). Input material: PBMCs or T cells enriched from blood (not recorded which). This chain links TRBV19 with TRBJ1-1, with D perhaps matching TRBD1 (6 bases). CDR3 region: CATTGLRDTEAFF. Here the CDR3 DNA reads TGTGCCACAACAGGGCTGAGGGACACTGAAGCTTTCTTT.